These T cell receptor beta chains were read from a single sample in a study of cytomegalovirus exposure and HLA in healthy donors. Sequenced by immunoSEQ multiplex PCR; TCRdb stores in-frame clones only, minus some. Of some 110,000 clones in the sample, under 90% are singletons; the top ten hold 3.9%. Sequenced: PBMCs. Receptors originate from a woman in her 30s in good health and CMV-seronegative. Both conserved end residues are trimmed from each CDR3. Expanded clones are given a class, and other clones once, few, many or no size at all.

size: .; V: TRBV11-2; J: TRBJ1-1; CDR3: AISRQGDTEAF
size: .; V: TRBV7-2; J: TRBJ2-3; CDR3: ASSLARGQGSDTQY
size: once; V: TRBV6-5; J: TRBJ1-5; CDR3: ASMRGDYNQPQH
size: .; V: TRBV7-9; J: TRBJ1-2; CDR3: ASSVALGPQGLGYT
size: .; V: TRBV28; J: TRBJ2-7; CDR3: ASSSLNTYEQY
size: .; V: TRBV10-1; J: TRBJ1-1; CDR3: ASRPSLTGCEAF
size: .; V: TRBV7-8; J: TRBJ2-7; CDR3: ASSSTGTSYEQY
size: .; V: TRBV27; J: TRBJ2-7; CDR3: ASSRSSDPYEQY
size: .; V: TRBV9; J: TRBJ2-5; CDR3: ASSPGLEETQY
size: .; V: TRBV28; J: TRBJ1-2; CDR3: ASSLPISRKPGYT
size: .; V: TRBV5-6; J: TRBJ2-5; CDR3: ASSFSGSGETQY
size: .; V: TRBV6-1; J: TRBJ1-1; CDR3: ASSASRDRWTEAF
size: .; V: TRBV19; J: TRBJ2-1; CDR3: ASSSGWNEQF
size: .; V: TRBV30; J: TRBJ2-2; CDR3: AWSVTPAGGPNTGELF
size: .; V: TRBV7-9; J: TRBJ2-1; CDR3: SIRGDSIYNEQF
size: .; V: TRBV6-6; J: TRBJ1-4; CDR3: ASSGQGNEKLF
size: .; V: TRBV18; J: TRBJ1-2; CDR3: ASSPPGAGAPGYT
size: .; V: TRBV10-1; J: TRBJ1-4; CDR3: ASSELGANEKLF
size: .; V: TRBV11-2; J: TRBJ2-7; CDR3: ASSLEAPPYEQY
size: .; V: TRBV7-2; J: TRBJ2-7; CDR3: ASRVAGGSDEQY
size: .; V: TRBV5-1; J: TRBJ2-3; CDR3: ASSFPQGRENSDTQY
size: .; V: TRBV5-1; J: TRBJ1-5; CDR3: ASSLDSFPGGPQH
size: few; V: TRBV6-1; J: TRBJ2-7; CDR3: ASSEPPTGNYEQY
size: .; V: TRBV4-1; J: TRBJ2-7; CDR3: ASSQTSDEQY
size: .; V: TRBV27; J: TRBJ2-7; CDR3: ASSLWGDSEQY
size: .; V: TRBV5-4; J: TRBJ1-1; CDR3: ASSLVTENTEAF
size: .; V: TRBV7-9; J: TRBJ2-1; CDR3: ASRSGSYNEQF
size: many; V: TRBV5-4; J: TRBJ1-1; CDR3: ASSPSAVNTEAF
size: .; V: TRBV7-2; J: TRBJ2-3; CDR3: ASSLAGDRGDTQY
size: .; V: TRBV19; J: TRBJ1-2; CDR3: ASSIGTVNGYT
size: .; V: TRBV29-1; J: TRBJ1-1; CDR3: SVEMGAPTEAF
size: .; V: TRBV5-3; J: TRBJ1-1; CDR3: ARSRRGTGETITEAF
size: once; V: TRBV28; J: TRBJ2-7; CDR3: ASSLVKPHEQY
size: .; V: TRBV10-1; J: TRBJ2-1; CDR3: ASSDMRGSYNEQF
size: .; V: TRBV27; J: TRBJ2-1; CDR3: ASSSVTSGGRYNEQF
size: once; V: TRBV11-2; J: TRBJ2-7; CDR3: ASSLGLAGEQY
size: few; V: TRBV27; J: TRBJ1-3; CDR3: ASSPRQGGGNTIY
size: .; V: TRBV28; J: TRBJ2-7; CDR3: ASSILASERYEQY
size: few; V: TRBV18; J: TRBJ2-5; CDR3: ASSPAAQETQY
size: .; V: TRBV6-1; J: TRBJ1-5; CDR3: ASSKQGASNQPQH
size: .; V: TRBV12-5; J: TRBJ2-5; CDR3: ASGLGETGTAGGETQY
size: .; V: TRBV28; J: TRBJ1-4; CDR3: ASSFPQENEKLF
size: few; V: TRBV28; J: TRBJ2-7; CDR3: ASSPNYRLAGEYEQY
size: few; V: TRBV6-5; J: TRBJ2-2; CDR3: ASTGGPGELF
size: .; V: TRBV6-4; J: TRBJ1-1; CDR3: ASSESRVNTEAF
size: .; V: TRBV4-1; J: TRBJ2-7; CDR3: ASSQGQGVLYEQY
size: .; V: TRBV19; J: TRBJ2-7; CDR3: ASTSSSYEQY
size: .; V: TRBV7-2; J: TRBJ2-1; CDR3: ASSLAGAYNEQF
size: .; V: TRBV28; J: TRBJ2-2; CDR3: ASSSIPRHSNTGELF